This T cell receptor (beta chain) was recovered during a study of post-analysis software for immune sequencing data. General observations from the study: Batch-mates among the samples co-clustered strongly by F measure. Among multiple sclerosis patients, normalized Chao1 diversity was significantly below that of controls.

The library was made from cDNA and included unique molecular identifiers. The T cell input of about 0.95 to 11 million gave around 450,000 cDNA molecules. One entry per CDR3 protein, called by TCRdb with MiXCR from the PCR reads. The sample carries 150,000 to 200,000 distinct CDR3 sequences, 25% to 35% recorded once. This clonotype has only a few counts. What it binds is unknown. Sequences were obtained from blood. The sequence came from a girl aged 5 to 17 with multiple sclerosis.

In DNA form, the CDR3 reads TGTGCCAGCAGCCCGCCGCTCACCGGGGAGCTGTTTTTT. As protein: CASSPPLTGELFF. The J gene is TRBJ2-2, the V gene TRBV4-2; D gene ambiguous. From germline, CDR1 is LGHNA and CDR2 YNFKEQ. Deletions cut 4 bases from V and 4 bases from J, with 7 bases between. The CDR3 length is 13 residues.